This TCR beta chain was sequenced for a study of blood T cell repertoires in COVID-19. The wider study: T cells, B-cell-depleted T cells, or PBMCs supplied cDNA or gDNA.

Only in-frame clones appear in the TCRdb table, and some are missing; sequencing was by immunoSEQ multiplex PCR. The sample consists of about 150,000 clones, around 83% of them appearing once. This CDR3 is built from 16 residues. Trimming pared 5 bases from V and 0 bases from J, leaving 14 bases between. Germline lookup yields CDR1 MDHEN and CDR2 SYDVKM. Sequencing was carried out using peripheral blood. This sequence joins TRBV28 and TRBJ1-5; a possible D gene is TRBD1 (6 bases). The TCR was taken from a woman aged 50 to 60 with acute or convalescent COVID-19. CDR3 bases: TGTGCCAGCAGTCCCTTAGGGGGAAATAGCAATCAGCCCCAGCATTTT. This translates into CASSPLGGNSNQPQHF.